A single sample gave rise to the 26 T cell receptor beta chains below, sequenced in a study of shared clonotypes between healthy human individuals. Profiling relied on immunoSEQ multiplex PCR, and the TCRdb table lists in-frame clones only, not all of them. The sample contains over 2 million clones, less than 95% of which appear only once. Sequenced material: naive CD4+ T cells from PBMCs. Stated subset: CD45RA+ positively selected. The receptors were gathered from a man between 18 and 29 years old in good health. Some clones in this sample may be carry-over from other donors' samples.

V and J are TRBV18 and TRBJ1-4, with D uncertain. The CDR3 has 16 amino acids. The germline gives CDR1 KGHSH, CDR2 LQKENI. The V end was cut by 4 bases, the J end by 0 bases, with 12 bases between. The CDR3 nucleotides read TGTGCCAGCTCACAACGACACCTCGCAACTAATGAAAAACTGTTTTTT. Its protein product is CASSQRHLATNEKLFF.

V and J are TRBV6-1 and TRBJ2-5; D might be TRBD1 (6 bases). Trimming cost V 4 bases and J 5 bases, with 14 bases left between them. Germline lookup yields CDR1 MNHNS and CDR2 SASEGT. This CDR3 spans 14 amino acids. As DNA, the CDR3 is TGTGCCAGCAGTGCTGGGGGAACAGGGGAGACCCAGTACTTC. Residues: CASSAGGTGETQYF.

The chain uses TRBV7-7 and TRBJ2-2; 14 bases map to TRBD2. The CDR3 contains 18 residues. Germline CDR1 SSHAT, CDR2 FNYEAQ (reference sequence). V lost 4 bases to trimming and J lost 4 bases; unmatched junction nucleotides: 8. This chain's CDR3 is CASSSGTSGSIGTGELFF. Written as DNA, the CDR3 is TGTGCCAGCAGCTCTGGGACTAGCGGGAGTATTGGCACCGGGGAGCTGTTTTTT.

The V gene is TRBV11-2, the J gene TRBJ1-3; D is undetermined. CDR3 size: 14 residues. CDR1 is SGHAT, CDR2 FQNNGV, per germline. Trimming pared 4 bases from V and 3 bases from J, leaving 10 bases between. The CDR3 reads CASSSGPLGNTIYF. CDR3 DNA: TGTGCCAGCAGCTCAGGCCCCCTTGGAAACACCATATATTTT.

The chain recombines TRBV27 with TRBJ1-6; D gene ambiguous. From germline, CDR1 is MNHEY and CDR2 SMNVEV (reference sequence). The V end lost 3 bases, the J end lost 0 bases, and 12 bases lay between the germline ends. CDR3 length equals 17 residues. As DNA, the CDR3 is TGTGCCAGCAGTTTCCGACTGACTGTCTCCTATAATTCACCCCTCCACTTT. It yields the protein CASSFRLTVSYNSPLHF.

This sequence joins TRBV10-3 and TRBJ2-5; perhaps TRBD1 as D (6 bases). The CDR3 loop spans 13 amino acids. Germline CDR1 reads ENHRY; CDR2 reads SYGVKD. V shed 6 bases and J shed 1 base, with 9 bases lying between them. The CDR3 region has the DNA TGTGCCATCAGCGCAGGGGTCCAAGAGACCCAGTACTTC. Translation: CAISAGVQETQYF.

The rearrangement uses TRBV5-1 and TRBJ2-7, with D tentatively TRBD1 (6 bases). There are 15 residues in the CDR3. V shed 3 bases and J shed 2 bases, with 15 bases lying between them. Germline assignment: CDR1 SGHRS and CDR2 YFSETQ. The CDR3 here is CASSYGPRGPYEQYF. The CDR3 region has the DNA TGCGCCAGCAGCTACGGACCCAGGGGTCCCTACGAGCAGTACTTC.

This sequence joins TRBV28 and TRBJ1-2; perhaps TRBD1 as D (6 bases). The CDR3 consists of 16 residues. Trimming removed 6 bases at V and 3 bases at J, with 20 bases between. Germline loops: CDR1 MDHEN, CDR2 SYDVKM. CDR3 sequence (DNA): TGTGCCAGCAGCCGACCGGGGGCCGTATACCACTATGGCTACACCTTC. It is translated as CASSRPGAVYHYGYTF.

This chain uses TRBV19 with TRBJ1-5, with 7 bases lining up with TRBD1. CDR1 and CDR2 (germline): LNHDA, SQIVND (reference sequence). CDR3 length: 16 amino acids. The trim removed 4 bases at V and 0 bases at J, leaving 6 bases unmatched. The CDR3 DNA follows: TGTGCCAGTAGTAGACAGGGACCCCTTAGCAATCAGCCCCAGCATTTT. It codes for CASSRQGPLSNQPQHF.

The V and J genes are TRBV7-9 and TRBJ1-5, with D unresolved. Trimming removed 4 bases at V and 5 bases at J, with 9 bases between. The CDR3 sequence is 13 residues long. Germline CDR1 reads SEHNR; CDR2 reads FQNEAQ (reference sequence). The CDR3 is CASSSQAYQPQHF. The CDR3 nucleotides read TGTGCCAGCAGCTCTCAAGCCTATCAGCCCCAGCATTTT. The whole variable domain, filled in from reference TRBV7-9 and TRBJ1-5, reads DTGVSQNPRHKITKRGQNVTFRCDPISEHNRLYWYRQTLGQGPEFLTYFQNEAQLEKSRLLSDRFSAERPKGSFSTLEIQRTEQGDSAMYLCASSSQAYQPQHFGDGTRLSIL.

This chain connects TRBV5-4 to TRBJ1-2, with D tentatively TRBD1 (5 bases). Germline V lookup: CDR1 SGHNT, CDR2 YYREEE (reference sequence). Trimming cost V 4 bases and J 4 bases, with 17 bases left between them. The CDR3 spans 15 residues. The CDR3 region is CASSHPGRLVYGYTF. In nucleotides, the CDR3 is TGTGCCAGCAGCCACCCGGGACGCCTTGTCTATGGCTACACCTTC.

The rearrangement links TRBV7-2 to TRBJ2-2; D is uncertain. The CDR3 covers 11 residues. Germline V gives CDR1 SGHTA, CDR2 FQGNSA. Trimming stripped 5 bases from V and 5 bases from J, with 3 bases between. The CDR3 sequence: CASSETGELFF. The CDR3 DNA follows: TGTGCCAGCAGCGAGACCGGGGAGCTGTTTTTT. The full variable domain, in which reference TRBV7-2 and TRBJ2-2 provide the parts outside the CDR3, is GAGVSQSPSNKVTEKGKDVELRCDPISGHTALYWYRQSLGQGLEFLIYFQGNSAPDKSGLPSDRFSAERTGGSVSTLTIQRTQQEDSAVYLCASSETGELFFGEGSRLTVL.

This clone was seen just once. The rearrangement joins TRBV14 to TRBJ2-6; the match to TRBD1 covers 7 bases. Per the germline V gene, CDR1 is SGHDN and CDR2 is FVKESK. CDR3 length: 15 residues. J gave up 2 bases and V 5 bases, and 3 bases lay outside the gene matches. The chain's CDR3 is CASSGTGAGANVLTF. The DNA for the CDR3 is TGTGCCAGCAGCGGTACAGGGGCTGGGGCCAACGTCCTGACTTTC.

The gene calls are TRBV5-1 and TRBJ1-5; 7 nucleotides line up with TRBD1. The CDR3 is made up of 17 amino acids. V dropped 0 bases and J dropped 6; count of bases not matched to a gene: 12. The V gene's germline CDR1 is SGHRS and CDR2 YFSETQ. This chain's CDR3 is CASSLAGDSFGGQPQHF. The CDR3 bases are TGCGCCAGCAGCTTGGCTGGGGACAGCTTTGGGGGTCAGCCCCAGCATTTT. The full variable domain, its missing parts supplied by reference TRBV5-1 and TRBJ1-5, is KAGVTQTPRYLIKTRGQQVTLSCSPISGHRSVSWYQQTPGQGLQFLFEYFSETQRNKGNFPGRFSGRQFSNSRSEMNVSTLELGDSALYLCASSLAGDSFGGQPQHFGDGTRLSIL.

The V gene is TRBV7-9, the J gene TRBJ2-5; D might be TRBD1 or TRBD2, each matching 5 bases. Germline-derived CDR1 and CDR2 are SEHNR and FQNEAQ (reference sequence). V lost 2 bases to trimming and J lost 5 bases, with 9 bases between them. This CDR3 contains 13 residues. CDR3 coding DNA: TGTGCCAGCAGCTTATATGGGACGGAGACCCAGTACTTC. It encodes CASSLYGTETQYF.

The rearrangement joins TRBV18 to TRBJ2-3, with TRBD2 identical over 8 bases. V gave up 0 bases and J gave up 2 bases; unmatched junction bases: 7. The CDR3 runs 17 residues. The germline V gene has CDR1 KGHSH and CDR2 LQKENI. The CDR3 nucleotides are TGTGCCAGCTCACCACCGGTATATAGCGGGGACACAGATACGCAGTATTTT. Its translation: CASSPPVYSGDTDTQYF. Full variable domain (outside the CDR3, taken from reference TRBV18 and TRBJ2-3): NAGVMQNPRHLVRRRGQEARLRCSPMKGHSHVYWYRQLPEEGLKFMVYLQKENIIDESGMPKERFSAEFPKEGPSILRIQQVVRGDSAAYFCASSPPVYSGDTDTQYFGPGTRLTVL.

The chain recombines TRBV7-2 with TRBJ1-1, with a tentative D call TRBD1 (6 bases). Germline V CDR1 and CDR2: SGHTA, FQGNSA. The CDR3 is made up of 13 amino acids. Trimming removed 1 base at V and 8 bases at J, with 11 bases between. CDR3 sequence (DNA): TGTGCCAGCAGCTTAGAAGTGGGGGCCGAAGCTTTCTTT. Its protein is CASSLEVGAEAFF.

V is TRBV5-5 and J is TRBJ2-1, with 10 positions matching TRBD2. The germline gives CDR1 SGHKS, CDR2 YYEKEE (reference sequence). After removal of 0 bases from V and 0 bases from J, the junction contained 3 bases not matched to a gene. This CDR3 contains 17 residues. CDR3 region: CASSLGASGGSYNEQFF. Written as DNA, the CDR3 is TGTGCCAGCAGCTTGGGGGCTAGCGGGGGCTCCTACAATGAGCAGTTCTTC.

The chain recombines TRBV2 with TRBJ2-1; 9 nucleotides line up with TRBD2. The trim removed 6 bases at V and 5 bases at J, leaving 11 bases unmatched. The germline gives CDR1 SNHLY, CDR2 FYNNEI. CDR3 length: 16 residues. The chain's CDR3 is CASSRSGTSRNNEQFF. CDR3 nucleotide sequence: TGTGCCAGCAGCAGATCGGGGACTAGCAGAAACAATGAGCAGTTCTTC.

The rearrangement uses TRBV5-1 and TRBJ2-5, with D perhaps matching TRBD1 (6 bases). Germline values: CDR1 SGHRS, CDR2 YFSETQ. The CDR3 has 20 amino acids. V was cut by 2 bases and J by 2 bases, with 28 bases left in between. In DNA, the CDR3 is TGCGCCAGCAGCTTAGGCCGGATTGGTCTGAGACAGGCGTTTCAAGAGACCCAGTACTTC. Amino acid sequence: CASSLGRIGLRQAFQETQYF.

This clone appeared a few times. Different DNA sequences within this sample yield the same CDR3. This sequence joins TRBV7-9 and TRBJ2-3; D is unclear. The V end lost 5 bases, the J end lost 2 bases, and 2 bases lay between the germline ends. The CDR3 loop spans 11 amino acids. Looked up from germline, CDR1 is SEHNR and CDR2 is FQNEAQ (reference sequence). In nucleotides, the CDR3 is TGTGCCAGCAGCGCCACAGATACGCAGTATTTT. Translating gives CASSATDTQYF.

A single count supports this clone. The V and J genes are TRBV6-4 and TRBJ1-2; TRBD1 might be the D (5 bases). V was cut by 4 bases and J by 5 bases, with 17 bases left in between. CDR3 length: 15 residues. The germline gives CDR1 MRHNA, CDR2 SNTAGT. Here the CDR3 reads CASSGDGSSPYGYTF. In DNA form, the CDR3 reads TGTGCCAGCAGTGGGGACGGCAGCTCTCCATATGGCTACACCTTC.

The chain links TRBV18 to TRBJ1-1; D might be TRBD1 (5 bases). The germline V gene has CDR1 KGHSH and CDR2 LQKENI. The V gene lost 3 bases and the J gene lost 11 bases, with 13 bases spanning the gap. The CDR3 is made up of 12 amino acids. The CDR3 protein is CASSPSAGGAFF. The CDR3 coding sequence is TGTGCCAGCTCACCCTCAGCGGGGGGGGCTTTCTTT.

The V call is TRBV28, the J call TRBJ1-2; no clear D. The CDR3 covers 13 residues. V was cut by 4 bases and J by 11 bases, with 17 bases left in between. Germline V gene data show CDR1 as MDHEN and CDR2 as SYDVKM. This CDR3 reads CASSSQLLGVYTF. Here the CDR3 DNA reads TGTGCCAGCAGTTCCCAGCTTCTAGGAGTTTACACCTTC.

The chain recombines TRBV28 with TRBJ1-1; D is ambiguous. CDR3 length: 16 amino acids. Trimming removed 5 bases from V and 1 base from J, with 17 bases in between. Germline CDR1 is MDHEN and CDR2 is SYDVKM. The chain's CDR3 is CASSPLFPGSNTEAFF. The DNA of the CDR3 is TGTGCCAGCAGTCCCCTCTTTCCAGGATCGAACACTGAAGCTTTCTTT.

The CDR3 spells CAIHRGGYTF. CDR3 DNA sequence: TGTGCCATCCACAGGGGGGGCTACACCTTC. The genes are TRBV28 and TRBJ1-2; TRBD1 aligns across 8 bases. V shed 10 bases, J shed 8 bases, and the junction held 3 bases outside the gene matches. Germline assignment: CDR1 MDHEN and CDR2 SYDVKM. The CDR3 is 10 amino acids.